This T cell receptor (beta chain) stems from a study of blood T cell repertoires in COVID-19. At the level of the study: Material from acute and convalescent COVID-19 was sourced from the United States, Italy and Spain. The cDNA or gDNA used as material had been derived from T cells, B-cell-depleted T cells, or PBMCs.

Authors' analysis steps: Estimation of nucleated cell counts was performed using reference gene primer amplification. Assay used: immunoSEQ multiplex PCR; TCRdb lists only in-frame clones, some missing. The V and J calls and clone size come from that table; D and trimming were worked out from the DNA. The repertoire holds roughly 120,000 clones, under 85% seen once, with 12% in the top ten. This CDR3 is 13 amino acids long. Germline V lookup: CDR1 GTSNPN, CDR2 SVGIG (reference sequence). V was cut by 5 bases and J by 2 bases, with 10 bases left in between. Concerning this clone itself: This sample includes further DNA sequences coding for the same CDR3.

Sequencing was performed on peripheral blood. The gene calls are TRBV30 and TRBJ1-5; unclear D gene. This TCR came from a woman aged 60-75 years with acute or convalescent COVID-19. CDR3 coding DNA: TGTGCCTGGGCCGGGAAGGGCAATCAGCCCCAGCATTTT. Amino acids: CAWAGKGNQPQHF. Full variable domain (remainder filled in from reference TRBV30 and TRBJ1-5): SQTIHQWPATLVQPVGSPLSLECTVEGTSNPNLYWYRQAAGRGLQLLFYSVGIGQISSEVPQNLSASRPQDRQFILSSKKLLLSDSGFYLCAWAGKGNQPQHFGDGTRLSIL.